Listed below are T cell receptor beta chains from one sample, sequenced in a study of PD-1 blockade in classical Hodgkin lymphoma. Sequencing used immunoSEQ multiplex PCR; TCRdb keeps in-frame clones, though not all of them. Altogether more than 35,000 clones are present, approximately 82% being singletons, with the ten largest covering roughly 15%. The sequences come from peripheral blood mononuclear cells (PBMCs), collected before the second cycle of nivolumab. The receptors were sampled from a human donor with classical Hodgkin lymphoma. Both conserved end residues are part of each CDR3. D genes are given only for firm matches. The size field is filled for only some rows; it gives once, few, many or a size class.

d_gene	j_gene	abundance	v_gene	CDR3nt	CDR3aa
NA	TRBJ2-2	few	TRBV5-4	TGTGCCAGCAGCTCGGACACTCAGAACACCGGGGAGCTGTTTTTT	CASSSDTQNTGELFF
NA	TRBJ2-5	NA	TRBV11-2	TGTGCCAGCAGCTTATCTCGTACCCAAGAGACCCAGTACTTC	CASSLSRTQETQYF
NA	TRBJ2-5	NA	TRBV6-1	TGTGCCAGCAGTGAAGAAGAGGTTGACTACTCAGAGACCCAGTACTTC	CASSEEEVDYSETQYF
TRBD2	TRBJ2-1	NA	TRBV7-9	TGTGCCAGCAGCCGTGGGGGGGTCGGATACAATGAGCAGTTCTTC	CASSRGGVGYNEQFF
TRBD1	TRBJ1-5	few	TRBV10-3	TGTGCCATCAGCGCGGGACAGGGGGCGATTGCCCAGCATTTT	CAISAGQGAIAQHF
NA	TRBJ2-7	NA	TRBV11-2	TGTGCCAGCAGGTGGGGGTCACCCCACGAGCAGTACTTC	CASRWGSPHEQYF
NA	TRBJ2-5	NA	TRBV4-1	TGCGCCAGCAGCCAAGCGTTTTGGGGAGAGAGAGGGGAGACCCAGTACTTC	CASSQAFWGERGETQYF
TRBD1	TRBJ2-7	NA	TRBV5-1	TGCGCCAGCAGCTTGGCCGGGACAGGTTCCTACGAGCAGTACTTC	CASSLAGTGSYEQYF
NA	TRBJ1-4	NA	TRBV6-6	TGTGCCAGCAGACCGGCACCTAATGAAAAACTGTTTTTT	CASRPAPNEKLFF
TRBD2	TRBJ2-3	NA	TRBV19	TGTGCCAGTAGTTCCACTAGCGGGGCGGGAGATACGCAGTATTTT	CASSSTSGAGDTQYF
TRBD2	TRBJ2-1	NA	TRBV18	TGTGCCAGCTCACCACTAGCGGGGGCCAGCTCCTACAATGAGCAGTTCTTC	CASSPLAGASSYNEQFF
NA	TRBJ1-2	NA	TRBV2	TGTGCCAGCAGTGGCTACGGGGGGGTCTATGGCTACACCTTC	CASSGYGGVYGYTF
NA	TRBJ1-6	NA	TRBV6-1	TGTGCCAGCAGTGAAGGGGGGACCTATAATTCACCCCTCCACTTT	CASSEGGTYNSPLHF
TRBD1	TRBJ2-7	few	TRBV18	TGTGCCAGCTCACCCAGAAGGGACAGTCCTTACGAGCAGTACTTC	CASSPRRDSPYEQYF
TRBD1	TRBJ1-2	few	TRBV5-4	TGTGCCAGCAGCCGGGACAGGATGGGTTATGGCTACACCTTC	CASSRDRMGYGYTF
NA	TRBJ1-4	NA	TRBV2	TGTGCCAGCACGCCAGGGGCTACAAATGAAAAACTGTTTTTT	CASTPGATNEKLFF
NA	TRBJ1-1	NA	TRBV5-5	TGTGCCAGCAGTAATACAGGGAACACTGAAGCTTTCTTT	CASSNTGNTEAFF
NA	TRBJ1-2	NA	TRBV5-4	TGTGCCAGCAGCCGGACGCAAGCTAACTATGGCTACACCTTC	CASSRTQANYGYTF
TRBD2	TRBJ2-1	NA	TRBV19	TGTGCCAGTAGTCCGAGACTAGCGGGGGGTTACAATGAGCAGTTCTTC	CASSPRLAGGYNEQFF
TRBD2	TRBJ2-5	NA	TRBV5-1	TGCGCCAGCTCCTCGGGGGGGCAAGAGACCCAGTACTTC	CASSSGGQETQYF
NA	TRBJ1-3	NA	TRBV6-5	TGTGCCAGCAGTCGGACCTCGGGGCTAGGAAACACCATATATTTT	CASSRTSGLGNTIYF
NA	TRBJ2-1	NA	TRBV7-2	TGTGCCACCTTTCGGACGGTCTACAATGAGCAGTTCTTC	CATFRTVYNEQFF
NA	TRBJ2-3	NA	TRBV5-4	TGTGCCAGCACCCTGAACCTAAGGGATACGCAGTATTTT	CASTLNLRDTQYF
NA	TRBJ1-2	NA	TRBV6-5	TGTGCCAGCAACCCTACAGGGTTAACCTATGGCTACACCTTC	CASNPTGLTYGYTF
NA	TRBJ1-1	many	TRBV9	TGTGCCAGCAGCCCAACTCATGTCGACACTGAAGCTTTCTTT	CASSPTHVDTEAFF
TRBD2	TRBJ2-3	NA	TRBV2	TGTGCCAGCAGCCCCGGACTAGCGGGGGTAGATACGCAGTATTTT	CASSPGLAGVDTQYF
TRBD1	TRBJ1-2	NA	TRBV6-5	TGTGCCAGCAGTTACTCGGTGGACAGGGGCTATGGCTACACCTTC	CASSYSVDRGYGYTF
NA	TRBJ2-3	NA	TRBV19	TGTGCCAGTAGTGGGGAGTCCACAGATACGCAGTATTTT	CASSGESTDTQYF
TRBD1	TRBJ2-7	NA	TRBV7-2	TGTGCCAGCAGCTTTAGACAGGGCCTAGGTGAGCAGTACTTC	CASSFRQGLGEQYF
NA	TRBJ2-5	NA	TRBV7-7	TGTGCCAGCAGCCCCTCACGGATCCAAGAGACCCAGTACTTC	CASSPSRIQETQYF
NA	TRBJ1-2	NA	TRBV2	TGTGCCAGCAGTGAAGCTTCTGTGTGGGTTTTAAGGGAATATGGCTACACCTTC	CASSEASVWVLREYGYTF
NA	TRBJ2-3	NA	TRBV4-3	TGCGCCAGCAGCGGTCGGGGGAGCACAGATACGCAGTATTTT	CASSGRGSTDTQYF
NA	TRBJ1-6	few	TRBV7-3	TGTGCCAGCAGCTTAACTCATCCTTATTCACCCCTCCACTTT	CASSLTHPYSPLHF
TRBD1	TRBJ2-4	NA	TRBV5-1	TGCGCCAGCAGCCCCACCGGGACAGGGATGGTCAAAAACATTCAGTACTTC	CASSPTGTGMVKNIQYF
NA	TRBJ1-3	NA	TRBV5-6	TGTGCCAGCAGTCCCGACGGCAGCTCTGGAAACACCATATATTTT	CASSPDGSSGNTIYF
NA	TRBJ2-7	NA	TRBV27	TGTGCCAGCAGTTACGGACGGGGCGCCTACGAGCAGTACTTC	CASSYGRGAYEQYF
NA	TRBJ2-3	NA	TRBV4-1	TGCGCCAGCAGCCCCAGGACCGACGGCACAGATACGCAGTATTTT	CASSPRTDGTDTQYF
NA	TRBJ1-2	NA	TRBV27	TGTGCCAGCGCCCCCCATGGGGTATATGGCTACACCTTC	CASAPHGVYGYTF
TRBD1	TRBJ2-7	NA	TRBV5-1	TGCGCCAGCAGCTTGGTTGACAGGGAATCCTACGAGCAGTACTTC	CASSLVDRESYEQYF